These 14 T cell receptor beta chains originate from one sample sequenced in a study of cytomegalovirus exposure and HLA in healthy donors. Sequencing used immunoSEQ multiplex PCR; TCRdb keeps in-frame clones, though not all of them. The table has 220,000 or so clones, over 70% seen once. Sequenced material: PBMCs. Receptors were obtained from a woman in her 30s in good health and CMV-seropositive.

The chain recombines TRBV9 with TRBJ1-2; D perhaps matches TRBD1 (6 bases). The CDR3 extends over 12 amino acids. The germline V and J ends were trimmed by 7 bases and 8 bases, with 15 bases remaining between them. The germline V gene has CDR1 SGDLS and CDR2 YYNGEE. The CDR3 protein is CASGGLWYGYTF. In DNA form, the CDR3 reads TGTGCCAGCGGGGGCCTTTGGTACGGCTACACCTTC.

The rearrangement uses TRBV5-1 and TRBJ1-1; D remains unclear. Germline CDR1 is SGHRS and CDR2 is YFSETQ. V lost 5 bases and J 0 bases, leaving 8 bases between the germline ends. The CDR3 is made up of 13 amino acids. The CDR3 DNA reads TGCGCCAGCAGACTCTTTATGAACACTGAAGCTTTCTTT. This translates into CASRLFMNTEAFF.

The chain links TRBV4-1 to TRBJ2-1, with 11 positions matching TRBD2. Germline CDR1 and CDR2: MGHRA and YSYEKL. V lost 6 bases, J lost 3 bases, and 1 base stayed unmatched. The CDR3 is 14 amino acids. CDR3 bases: TGCGCCAGCAGGGGGACTAGCGGCTACAATGAGCAGTTCTTC. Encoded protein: CASRGTSGYNEQFF.

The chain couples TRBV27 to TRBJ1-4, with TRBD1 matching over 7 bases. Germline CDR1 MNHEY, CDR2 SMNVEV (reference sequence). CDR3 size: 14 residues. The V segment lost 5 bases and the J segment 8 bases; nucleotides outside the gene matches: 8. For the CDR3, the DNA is TGTGCCAGCAGTCCCCTGGACAGGTGGGAAAAACTGTTTTTT. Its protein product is CASSPLDRWEKLFF. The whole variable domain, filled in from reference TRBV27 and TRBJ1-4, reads EAQVTQNPRYLITVTGKKLTVTCSQNMNHEYMSWYRQDPGLGLRQIYYSMNVEVTDKGDVPEGYKVSRKEKRNFPLILESPSPNQTSLYFCASSPLDRWEKLFFGSGTQLSVL.

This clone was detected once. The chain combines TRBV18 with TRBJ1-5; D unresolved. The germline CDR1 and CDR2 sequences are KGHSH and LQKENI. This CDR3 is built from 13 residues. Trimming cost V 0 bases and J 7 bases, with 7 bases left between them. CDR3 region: CASSPPRTQPQHF. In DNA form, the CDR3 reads TGTGCCAGCTCACCACCGAGGACCCAGCCCCAGCATTTT.

CDR3 amino acids: CASSWVLGSYEQYF. The DNA for the CDR3 is TGTGCCAGCAGCTGGGTCCTAGGGTCCTACGAGCAGTACTTC. The chain couples TRBV5-4 to TRBJ2-7; D not certain. The CDR3 sequence is 14 residues long. The V end was cut by 3 bases, the J end by 1 base, with 11 bases between. Germline loops: CDR1 SGHNT, CDR2 YYREEE (reference sequence). Looking up the rest from reference TRBV5-4 and TRBJ2-7 gives the full variable domain: ETGVTQSPTHLIKTRGQQVTLRCSSQSGHNTVSWYQQALGQGPQFIFQYYREEENGRGNFPPRFSGLQFPNYSSELNVNALELDDSALYLCASSWVLGSYEQYFGPGTRLTVT.

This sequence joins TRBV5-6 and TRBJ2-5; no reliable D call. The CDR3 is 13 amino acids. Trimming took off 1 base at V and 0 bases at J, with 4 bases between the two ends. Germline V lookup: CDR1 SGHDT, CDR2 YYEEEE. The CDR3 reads CASSLRDQETQYF. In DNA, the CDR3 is TGTGCCAGCAGCTTGAGGGACCAAGAGACCCAGTACTTC. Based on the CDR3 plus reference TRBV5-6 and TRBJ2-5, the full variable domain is DAGVTQSPTHLIKTRGQQVTLRCSPKSGHDTVSWYQQALGQGPQFIFQYYEEEERQRGNFPDRFSGHQFPNYSSELNVNALLLGDSALYLCASSLRDQETQYFGPGTRLLVL.

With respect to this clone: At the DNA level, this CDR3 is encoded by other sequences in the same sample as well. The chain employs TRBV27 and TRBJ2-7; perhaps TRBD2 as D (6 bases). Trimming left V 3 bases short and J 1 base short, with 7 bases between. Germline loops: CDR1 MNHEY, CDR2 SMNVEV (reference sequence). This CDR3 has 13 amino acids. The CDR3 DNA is TGTGCCAGCAGTTTGGGGGGTTCCTACGAGCAGTACTTC. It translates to CASSLGGSYEQYF.

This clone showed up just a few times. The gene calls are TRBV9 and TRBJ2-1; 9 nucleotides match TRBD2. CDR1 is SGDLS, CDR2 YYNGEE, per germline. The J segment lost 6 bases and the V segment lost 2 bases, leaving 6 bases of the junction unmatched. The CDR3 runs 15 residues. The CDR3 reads CASSVAGGPGNEQFF. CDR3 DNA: TGTGCCAGCAGCGTTGCGGGAGGGCCTGGCAATGAGCAGTTCTTC.

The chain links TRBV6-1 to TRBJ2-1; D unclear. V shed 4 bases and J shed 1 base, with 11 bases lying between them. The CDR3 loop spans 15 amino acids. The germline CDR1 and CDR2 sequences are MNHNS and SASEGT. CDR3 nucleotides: TGTGCCAGCAGTGTAAGTGGGATTTCCTACAATGAGCAGTTCTTC. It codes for CASSVSGISYNEQFF.

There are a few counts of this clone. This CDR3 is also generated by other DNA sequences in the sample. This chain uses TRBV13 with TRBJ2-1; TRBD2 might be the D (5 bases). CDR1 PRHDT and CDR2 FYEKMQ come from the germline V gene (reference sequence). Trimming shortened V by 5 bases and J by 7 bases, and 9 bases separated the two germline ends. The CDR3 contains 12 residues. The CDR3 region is CASSVRGNEQFF. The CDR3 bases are TGTGCCAGCAGCGTGAGAGGGAATGAGCAGTTCTTC.

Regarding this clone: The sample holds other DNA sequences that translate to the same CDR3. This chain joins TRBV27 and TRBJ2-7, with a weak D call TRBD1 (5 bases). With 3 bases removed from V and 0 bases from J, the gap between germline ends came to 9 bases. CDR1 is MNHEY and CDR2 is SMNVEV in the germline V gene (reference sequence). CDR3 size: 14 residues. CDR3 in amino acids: CASSLGRSSYEQYF. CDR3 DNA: TGTGCCAGCAGTTTGGGGCGGAGCTCCTACGAGCAGTACTTC.

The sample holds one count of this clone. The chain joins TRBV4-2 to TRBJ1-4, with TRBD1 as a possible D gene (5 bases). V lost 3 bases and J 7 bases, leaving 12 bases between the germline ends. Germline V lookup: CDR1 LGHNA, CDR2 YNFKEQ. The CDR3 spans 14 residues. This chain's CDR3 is CASSQGYGGEKLFF. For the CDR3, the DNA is TGTGCCAGCAGCCAGGGGTATGGGGGTGAAAAACTGTTTTTT.

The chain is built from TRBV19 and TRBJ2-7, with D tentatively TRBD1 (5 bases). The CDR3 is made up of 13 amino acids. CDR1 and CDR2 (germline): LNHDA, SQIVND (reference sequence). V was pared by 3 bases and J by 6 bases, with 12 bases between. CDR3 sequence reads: CASSIYQGSEQYF. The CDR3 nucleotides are TGTGCCAGTAGTATTTACCAGGGCAGCGAGCAGTACTTC.